This T cell receptor beta chain was sequenced in a study of control samples from healthy donors and cancer patients. The germline V gene has CDR1 LNHDA and CDR2 SQIVND (reference sequence). The CDR3 totals 14 residues. J lost 1 base, V lost 6 bases, and 5 bases had no gene match. Sequenced by immunoSEQ multiplex PCR; TCRdb stores in-frame clones only, minus some. The data hold around 19,000 clones, with roughly 85% observed a single time. The rearrangement links TRBV19 to TRBJ1-1; the match to TRBD1 covers 7 bases. The sequence was obtained from a man older than 75 with head and neck cancer. The sequenced material came from PBMCs. CDR3 in DNA: TGTGCCAGTAGGACAGGGATCACGAACACTGAAGCTTTCTTT. As protein: CASRTGITNTEAFF.